The next 2 T cell receptor beta chains were all read from a single sample in a study of blood T cell repertoires in COVID-19. Using immunoSEQ multiplex PCR, the repertoire was profiled, and TCRdb retains in-frame clones only, with some absent. In the table there are approximately 200,000 clones, 85% of which are singletons. What was sequenced was PBMCs or T cells enriched from blood (not recorded which). The receptor set was obtained from a middle-aged man who had recovered from COVID-19.

The chain links TRBV5-4 to TRBJ2-7; weak D call: TRBD2 (6 bases). Germline V gene data show CDR1 as SGHNT and CDR2 as YYREEE (reference sequence). The CDR3 has 14 residues. V was cut by 2 bases and J by 3 bases, with 12 bases left in between. CDR3 in DNA: TGTGCCAGCAGCTTTGGAGGGAATGGCTACGAGCAGTACTTC. This encodes CASSFGGNGYEQYF.

The genes are TRBV19 and TRBJ2-7; D might be TRBD1 (8 bases). The CDR3 consists of 14 residues. The germline CDR1 and CDR2 sequences are LNHDA and SQIVND (reference sequence). The V end was cut by 3 bases, the J end by 5 bases, with 14 bases between. CDR3 region: CASSITGGDDEQYF. CDR3 DNA: TGTGCCAGTAGTATCACAGGGGGGGACGACGAGCAGTACTTC.